These 5 T cell receptor beta chains share one sample of origin, sequenced in a study of monozygotic twins with cystic fibrosis (dated by TCRdb to 2020 to 2023). Libraries were constructed by the immunoSEQ multiplex PCR assay. TCRdb provides this immuneACCESS table in a form limited to in-frame rearrangements. Some clones are lacking; in checked studies, under half of them reflect an unresolved V gene, and why the rest are absent is not known. Across this sample there are tens of thousands of clones, with 96% seen only once. Of the sample, roughly 2.5% is held by the ten largest clones. The sample taken for sequencing was blood. The receptors originated from a girl aged 2 to 9 with cystic fibrosis.

This clone has only one observation. The chain is built from TRBV5-1 and TRBJ2-5; unclear D gene. V lost 0 bases to trimming and J lost 5 bases, with 5 bases between them. The CDR3 consists of 12 residues. CDR1 is SGHRS and CDR2 is YFSETQ in the germline V gene. CDR3 region: CASSLAIETQYF. In DNA, the CDR3 is TGCGCCAGCAGCTTGGCCATTGAGACCCAGTACTTC.

The chain employs TRBV4-2 and TRBJ1-4; D possibly corresponds to TRBD1 (5 bases). The CDR3 sequence is 14 residues long. V was clipped by 1 base and J by 14 bases, with 17 bases between them. Germline V gene data show CDR1 as LGHNA and CDR2 as YNFKEQ. Here the CDR3 DNA reads TGTGCCAGCAGCCAAGCTGGGGCAGGTTATCAGCTGTTTTTT. This encodes CASSQAGAGYQLFF.

This clone was seen once. The V gene is TRBV27, the J gene TRBJ2-7; D uncertain. The germline gives CDR1 MNHEY, CDR2 SMNVEV (reference sequence). The CDR3 length is 14 residues. The V and J ends lost 1 base and 2 bases respectively, with 9 bases between them. In DNA form, the CDR3 reads TGTGCCAGCAGTTTATTACAGAGAACCTACGAGCAGTACTTC. This gives the protein CASSLLQRTYEQYF.

This chain connects TRBV5-4 to TRBJ1-4, with D possibly matching TRBD1 (6 bases). With 4 bases removed from V and 4 bases from J, the gap between germline ends came to 14 bases. This CDR3 has 15 amino acids. Germline V gene lookup returns CDR1 SGHNT and CDR2 YYREEE (reference sequence). CDR3 residues: CASSRTGSGNEKLFF. CDR3 sequence (DNA): TGTGCCAGCAGCCGAACAGGGTCCGGTAATGAAAAACTGTTTTTT.

This sequence joins TRBV19 and TRBJ1-5; TRBD1 matches 7 bases. J was trimmed by 7 bases and V by 3 bases; bases with no gene match: 15. The CDR3 is 17 residues long. The germline CDR1 and CDR2 sequences are LNHDA and SQIVND (reference sequence). CDR3 in DNA: TGTGCCAGTAGTATCTTAGGAGAGGGGGCGCTGGGGCAGCCCCAGCATTTT. This gives the protein CASSILGEGALGQPQHF.